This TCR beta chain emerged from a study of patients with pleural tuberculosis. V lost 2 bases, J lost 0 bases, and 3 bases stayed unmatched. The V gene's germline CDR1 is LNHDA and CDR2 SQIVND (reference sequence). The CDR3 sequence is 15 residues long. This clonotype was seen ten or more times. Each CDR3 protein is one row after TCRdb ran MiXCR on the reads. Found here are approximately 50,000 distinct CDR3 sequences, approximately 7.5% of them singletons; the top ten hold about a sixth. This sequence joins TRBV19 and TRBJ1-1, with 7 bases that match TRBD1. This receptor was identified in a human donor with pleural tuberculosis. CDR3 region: CASSITDRVNTEAFF. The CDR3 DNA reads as TGTGCCAGTAGTATAACCGACAGGGTGAACACTGAAGCTTTCTTT.